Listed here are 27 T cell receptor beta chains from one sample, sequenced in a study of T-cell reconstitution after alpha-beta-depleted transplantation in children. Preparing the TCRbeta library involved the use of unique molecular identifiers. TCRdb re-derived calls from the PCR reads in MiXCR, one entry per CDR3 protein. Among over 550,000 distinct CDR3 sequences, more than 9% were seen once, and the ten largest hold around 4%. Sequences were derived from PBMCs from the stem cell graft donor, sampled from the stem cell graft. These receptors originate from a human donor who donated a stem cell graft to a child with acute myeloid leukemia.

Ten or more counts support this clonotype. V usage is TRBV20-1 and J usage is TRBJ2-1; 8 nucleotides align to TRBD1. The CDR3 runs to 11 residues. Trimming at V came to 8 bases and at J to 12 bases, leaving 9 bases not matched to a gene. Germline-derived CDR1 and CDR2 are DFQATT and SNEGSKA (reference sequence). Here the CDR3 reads CSPGQGVGQFF. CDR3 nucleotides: TGCAGTCCTGGACAGGGTGTAGGGCAGTTCTTC.

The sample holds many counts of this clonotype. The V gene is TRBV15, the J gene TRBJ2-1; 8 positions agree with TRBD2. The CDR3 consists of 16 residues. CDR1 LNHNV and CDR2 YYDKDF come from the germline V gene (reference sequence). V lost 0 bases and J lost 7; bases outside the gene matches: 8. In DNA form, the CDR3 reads TGTGCCACCAGCAGAGATCCGCTGGCTAGCGGGAATGAGCAGTTCTTC. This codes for CATSRDPLASGNEQFF.

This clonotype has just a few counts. DNA for the CDR3: TGTGCCAGCAGCCGCCCGACTAGCTACGAGCAGTACTTC. It encodes CASSRPTSYEQYF. The chain joins TRBV3-1 to TRBJ2-7, with D maybe TRBD2 (6 bases). The germline CDR1 and CDR2 sequences are LGHDT and YNNKEL (reference sequence). V was trimmed by 4 bases and J by 3 bases, leaving 10 bases between them. The CDR3 consists of 13 residues.

In DNA form, the CDR3 reads TGCGCCAGCAGCTCGGAGGCGCGTACGGGATCTAACTATGGCTACACCTTC. As protein: CASSSEARTGSNYGYTF. V gene TRBV5-1 combines with J gene TRBJ1-2, with unresolved D. Deletions cut 3 bases from V and 0 bases from J, with 18 bases between. Germline assignment: CDR1 SGHRS and CDR2 YFSETQ. The CDR3 is made up of 17 amino acids.

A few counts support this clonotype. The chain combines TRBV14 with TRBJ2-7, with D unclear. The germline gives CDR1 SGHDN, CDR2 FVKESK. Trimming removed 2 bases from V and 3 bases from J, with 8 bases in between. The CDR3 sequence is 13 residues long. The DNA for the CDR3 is TGTGCCAGCAGCCAACTAGTGGGCTACGAGCAGTACTTC. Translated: CASSQLVGYEQYF.

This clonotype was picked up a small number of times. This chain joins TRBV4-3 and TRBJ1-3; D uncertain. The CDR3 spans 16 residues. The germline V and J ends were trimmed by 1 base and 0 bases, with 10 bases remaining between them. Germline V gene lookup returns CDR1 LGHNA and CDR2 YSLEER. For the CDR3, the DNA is TGCGCCAGCAGCCAAGGCACGGACTTCTCTGGAAACACCATATATTTT. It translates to CASSQGTDFSGNTIYF.

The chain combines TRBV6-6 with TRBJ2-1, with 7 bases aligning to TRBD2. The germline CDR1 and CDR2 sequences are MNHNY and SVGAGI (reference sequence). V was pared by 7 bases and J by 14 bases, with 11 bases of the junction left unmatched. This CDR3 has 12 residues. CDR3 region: CASMGGATTKFF. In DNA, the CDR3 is TGTGCCAGCATGGGAGGGGCTACTACTAAGTTCTTC.

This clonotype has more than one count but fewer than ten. The DNA of the CDR3 is TGTGCCAGCAGTTCGGCTAGCGGGAGGCCAAGCTCCTACGAGCAGTACTTC. Amino acids: CASSSASGRPSSYEQYF. The V call is TRBV6-2 or TRBV6-3, the J call TRBJ2-7; 11 bases align to TRBD2. The CDR3 covers 17 residues. Germline CDR1 reads MNHEY; CDR2 reads SVGEGT. The V gene end was trimmed by 4 bases and the J gene end by 0 bases; junction bases not matched to a gene: 8.

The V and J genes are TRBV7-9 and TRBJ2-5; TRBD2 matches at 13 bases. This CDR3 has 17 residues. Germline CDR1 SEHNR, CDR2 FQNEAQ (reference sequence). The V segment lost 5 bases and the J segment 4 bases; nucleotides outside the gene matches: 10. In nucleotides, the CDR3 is TGTGCCAGCAGCCCCGGGACTAGCGGGAATACTCGAGAGACCCAGTACTTC. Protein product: CASSPGTSGNTRETQYF.

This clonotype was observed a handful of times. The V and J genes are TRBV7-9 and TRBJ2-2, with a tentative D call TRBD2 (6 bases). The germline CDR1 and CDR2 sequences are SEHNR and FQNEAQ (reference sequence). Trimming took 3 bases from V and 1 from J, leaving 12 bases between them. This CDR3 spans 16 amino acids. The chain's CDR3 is CASSFKMGGNTGELFF. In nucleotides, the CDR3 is TGTGCCAGCAGCTTCAAGATGGGGGGGAACACCGGGGAGCTGTTTTTT.

CDR3 sequence (DNA): TGCGCCAGCAGCTTGGATCCGGGTACCGGGACAGAACTAAATGAAAAACTGTTTTTT. Translating gives CASSLDPGTGTELNEKLFF. The chain employs TRBV5-1 and TRBJ1-4; 7 bases are a match to TRBD1. Germline values: CDR1 SGHRS, CDR2 YFSETQ. With 0 bases clipped from V and 5 bases from J, the junction kept 16 bases outside the gene matches. CDR3 size: 19 residues.

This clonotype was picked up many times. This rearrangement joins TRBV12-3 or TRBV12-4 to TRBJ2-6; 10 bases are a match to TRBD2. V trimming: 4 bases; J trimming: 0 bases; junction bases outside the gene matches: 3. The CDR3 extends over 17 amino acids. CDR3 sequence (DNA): TGTGCCAGCAGTTCCGGGACTAGCGCCTCTGGGGCCAACGTCCTGACTTTC. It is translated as CASSSGTSASGANVLTF.

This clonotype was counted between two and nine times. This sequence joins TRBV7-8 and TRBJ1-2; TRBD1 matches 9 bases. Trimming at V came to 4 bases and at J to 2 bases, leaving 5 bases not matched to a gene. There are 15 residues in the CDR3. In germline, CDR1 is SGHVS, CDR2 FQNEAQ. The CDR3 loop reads CASSSLGTGNYGYTF. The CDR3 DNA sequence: TGTGCCAGCAGCTCTCTCGGGACAGGGAACTATGGCTACACCTTC.

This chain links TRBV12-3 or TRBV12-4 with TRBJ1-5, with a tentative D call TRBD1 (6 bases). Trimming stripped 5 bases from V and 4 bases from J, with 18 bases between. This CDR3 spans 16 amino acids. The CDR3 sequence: CASSLETGTPNQPQHF. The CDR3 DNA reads TGTGCCAGCAGTCTCGAGACAGGAACTCCAAATCAGCCCCAGCATTTT.

The chain's CDR3 is CASSPTGRGDEQFF. The CDR3 DNA reads as TGTGCCAGCAGCCCCACCGGGAGGGGGGATGAGCAGTTCTTC. The chain employs TRBV9 and TRBJ2-1; the match to TRBD2 covers 8 bases. The CDR3 spans 14 residues. Germline loops: CDR1 SGDLS, CDR2 YYNGEE. V gave up 4 bases and J gave up 8 bases; unmatched junction bases: 8. The full variable domain, completed using reference TRBV9 and TRBJ2-1, is DSGVTQTPKHLITATGQRVTLRCSPRSGDLSVYWYQQSLDQGLQFLIQYYNGEERAKGNILERFSAQQFPDLHSELNLSSLELGDSALYFCASSPTGRGDEQFFGPGTRLTVL.

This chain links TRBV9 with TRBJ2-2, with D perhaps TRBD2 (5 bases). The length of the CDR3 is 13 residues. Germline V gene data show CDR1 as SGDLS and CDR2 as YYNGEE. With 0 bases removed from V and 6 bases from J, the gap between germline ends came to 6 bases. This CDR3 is CASSVGEPGELFF. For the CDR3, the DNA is TGTGCCAGCAGCGTAGGGGAGCCCGGGGAGCTGTTTTTT.

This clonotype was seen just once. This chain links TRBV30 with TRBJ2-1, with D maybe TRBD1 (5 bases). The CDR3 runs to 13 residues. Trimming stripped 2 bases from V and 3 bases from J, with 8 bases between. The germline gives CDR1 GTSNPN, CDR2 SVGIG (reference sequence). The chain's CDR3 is CAWSFDSYNEQFF. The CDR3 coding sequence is TGTGCCTGGAGTTTCGACAGCTACAATGAGCAGTTCTTC.

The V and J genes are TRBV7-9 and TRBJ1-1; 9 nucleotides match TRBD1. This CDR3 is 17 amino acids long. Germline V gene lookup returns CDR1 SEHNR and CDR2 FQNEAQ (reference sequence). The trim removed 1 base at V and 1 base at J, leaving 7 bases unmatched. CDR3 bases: TGTGCCAGCAGCTTAGGCGGCGGGACAGGGAAGAACACTGAAGCTTTCTTT. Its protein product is CASSLGGGTGKNTEAFF.

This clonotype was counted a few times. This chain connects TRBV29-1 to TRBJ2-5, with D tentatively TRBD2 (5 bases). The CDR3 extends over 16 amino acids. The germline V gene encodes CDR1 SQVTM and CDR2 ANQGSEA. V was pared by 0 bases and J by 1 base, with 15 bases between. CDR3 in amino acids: CSVEEAGVGVQETQYF. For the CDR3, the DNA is TGCAGCGTTGAAGAAGCCGGCGTCGGGGTCCAAGAGACCCAGTACTTC.

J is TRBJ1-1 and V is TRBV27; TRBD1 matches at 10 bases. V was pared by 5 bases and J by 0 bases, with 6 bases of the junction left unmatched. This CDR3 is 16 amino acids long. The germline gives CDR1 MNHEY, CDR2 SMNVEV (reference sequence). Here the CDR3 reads CASSTRQGALNTEAFF. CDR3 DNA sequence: TGTGCCAGCAGTACTCGACAGGGGGCCCTGAACACTGAAGCTTTCTTT.

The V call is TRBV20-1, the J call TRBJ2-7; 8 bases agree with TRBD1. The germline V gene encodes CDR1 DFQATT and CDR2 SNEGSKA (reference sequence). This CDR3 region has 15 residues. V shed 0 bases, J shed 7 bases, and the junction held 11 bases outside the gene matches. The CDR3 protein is CSARETTGAVSEQYF. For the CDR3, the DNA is TGCAGTGCTAGAGAAACGACAGGGGCAGTGTCTGAGCAGTACTTC.

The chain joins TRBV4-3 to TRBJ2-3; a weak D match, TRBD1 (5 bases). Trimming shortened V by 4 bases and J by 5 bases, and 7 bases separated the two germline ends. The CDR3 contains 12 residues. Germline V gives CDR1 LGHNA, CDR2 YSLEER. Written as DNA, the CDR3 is TGCGCCAGCAGCCGAGGACAAGATACGCAGTATTTT. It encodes CASSRGQDTQYF.

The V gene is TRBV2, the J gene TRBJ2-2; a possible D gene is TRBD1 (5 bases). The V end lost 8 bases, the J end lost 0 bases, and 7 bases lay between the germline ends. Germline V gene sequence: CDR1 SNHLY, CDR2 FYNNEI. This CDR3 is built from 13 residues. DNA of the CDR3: TGTGCCAGCCAGGGATCGAACACCGGGGAGCTGTTTTTT. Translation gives CASQGSNTGELFF.

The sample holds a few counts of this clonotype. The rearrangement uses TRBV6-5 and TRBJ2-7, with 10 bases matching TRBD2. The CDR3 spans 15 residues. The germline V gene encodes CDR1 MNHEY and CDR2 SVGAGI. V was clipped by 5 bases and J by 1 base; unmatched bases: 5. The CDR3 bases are TGTGCCAGCAGTATACAGACTAGCGGGTCCTACGAGCAGTACTTC. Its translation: CASSIQTSGSYEQYF.

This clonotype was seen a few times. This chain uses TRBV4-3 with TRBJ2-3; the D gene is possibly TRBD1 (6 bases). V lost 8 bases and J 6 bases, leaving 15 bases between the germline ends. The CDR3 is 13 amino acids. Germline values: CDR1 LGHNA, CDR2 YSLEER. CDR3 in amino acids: CASGIQGADTQYF. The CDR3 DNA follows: TGCGCCAGCGGCATACAGGGAGCGGATACGCAGTATTTT.

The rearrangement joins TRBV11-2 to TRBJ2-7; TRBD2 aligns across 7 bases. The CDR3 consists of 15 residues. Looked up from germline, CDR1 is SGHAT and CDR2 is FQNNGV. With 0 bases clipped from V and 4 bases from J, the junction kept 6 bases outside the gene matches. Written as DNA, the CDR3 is TGTGCCAGCAGCTTAGAAAGGCGGGAGTCGTACGAGCAGTACTTC. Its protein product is CASSLERRESYEQYF.

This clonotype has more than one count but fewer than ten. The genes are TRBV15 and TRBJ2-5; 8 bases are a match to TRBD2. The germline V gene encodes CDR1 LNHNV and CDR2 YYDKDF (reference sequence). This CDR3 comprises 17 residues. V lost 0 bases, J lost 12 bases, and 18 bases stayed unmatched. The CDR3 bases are TGTGCCACCAGCAGAGAAATAGGGGCACTAGCGGCAGCCTCCGAGTACTTC. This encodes CATSREIGALAAASEYF. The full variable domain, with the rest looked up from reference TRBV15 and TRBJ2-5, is DAMVIQNPRYQVTQFGKPVTLSCSQTLNHNVMYWYQQKSSQAPKLLFHYYDKDFNNEADTPDNFQSRRPNTSFCFLDIRSPGLGDTAMYLCATSREIGALAAASEYFGPGTRLLVL.